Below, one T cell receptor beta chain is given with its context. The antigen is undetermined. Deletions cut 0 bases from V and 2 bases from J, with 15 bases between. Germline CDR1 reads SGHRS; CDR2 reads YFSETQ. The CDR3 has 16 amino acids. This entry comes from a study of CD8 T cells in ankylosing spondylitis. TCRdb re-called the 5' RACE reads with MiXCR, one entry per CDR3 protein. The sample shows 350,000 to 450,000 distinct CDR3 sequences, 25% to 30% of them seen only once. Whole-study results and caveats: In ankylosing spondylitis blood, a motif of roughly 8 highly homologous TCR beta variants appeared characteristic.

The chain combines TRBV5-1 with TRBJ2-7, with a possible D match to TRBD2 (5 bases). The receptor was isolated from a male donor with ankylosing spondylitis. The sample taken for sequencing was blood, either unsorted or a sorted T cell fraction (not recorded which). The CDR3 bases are TGCGCCAGCAGCTTGGCCATCGGGGATCCCCCCTACGAGCAGTACTTC. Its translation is CASSLAIGDPPYEQYF.